This T cell receptor (beta chain) is drawn from a study of blood T cell repertoires in COVID-19. Study context: Samples representing acute and convalescent COVID-19 were sourced from the United States, Italy and Spain. T cells, B-cell-depleted T cells, or PBMCs provided the cDNA or gDNA that served as material.

This clone was observed once. The ends lost 0 bases at V and 4 bases at J; junction bases unmatched: 4. This CDR3 contains 14 residues. Per the germline V gene, CDR1 is SGHRS and CDR2 is YFSETQ. Under the authors' procedure: Cell counts per sample came from amplifying reference gene primers. Here immunoSEQ multiplex PCR was the method, and the copy in TCRdb shows in-frame clones only, minus some. V and J calls and clone size are those listed in that table; D and trimming were worked out from the DNA. The profile covers approximately 280,000 clones, with approximately 86% appearing a single time and 2% to 2.5% taken by the ten largest.

The chain uses TRBV5-1 and TRBJ2-7, with 7 bases identical to TRBD1. The receptor was derived from a woman aged 25-40 years who had recovered from COVID-19. The sample taken for sequencing was peripheral blood. CDR3 loop: CASSLADRVYEQYF. CDR3 bases: TGCGCCAGCAGCTTGGCCGACAGGGTATACGAGCAGTACTTC.